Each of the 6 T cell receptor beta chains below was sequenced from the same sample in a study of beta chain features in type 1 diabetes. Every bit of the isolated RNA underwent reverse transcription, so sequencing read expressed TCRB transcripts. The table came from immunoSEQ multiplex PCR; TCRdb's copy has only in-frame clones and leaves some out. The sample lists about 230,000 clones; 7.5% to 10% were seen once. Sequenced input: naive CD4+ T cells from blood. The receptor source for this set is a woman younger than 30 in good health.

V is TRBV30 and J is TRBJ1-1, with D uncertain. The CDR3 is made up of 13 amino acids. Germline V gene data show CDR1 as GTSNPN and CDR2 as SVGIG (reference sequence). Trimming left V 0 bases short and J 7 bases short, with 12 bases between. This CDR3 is CAWSVGFRDEAFF. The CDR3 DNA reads TGTGCCTGGAGTGTAGGTTTCCGGGATGAAGCTTTCTTT.

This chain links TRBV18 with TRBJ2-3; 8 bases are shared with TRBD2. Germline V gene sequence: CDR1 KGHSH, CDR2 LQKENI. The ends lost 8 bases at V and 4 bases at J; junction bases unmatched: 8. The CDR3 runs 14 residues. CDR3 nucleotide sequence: TGTGCCAGCAGACCGACTAGCGCGGCAGATACGCAGTATTTT. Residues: CASRPTSAADTQYF.

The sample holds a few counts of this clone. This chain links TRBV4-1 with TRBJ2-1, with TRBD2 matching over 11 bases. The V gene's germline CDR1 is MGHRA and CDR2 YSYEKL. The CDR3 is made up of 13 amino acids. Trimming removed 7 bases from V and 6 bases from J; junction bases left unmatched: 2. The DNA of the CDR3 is TGCGCCAGCACCCTAGCGGGGGGCAATGAGCAGTTCTTC. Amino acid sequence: CASTLAGGNEQFF.

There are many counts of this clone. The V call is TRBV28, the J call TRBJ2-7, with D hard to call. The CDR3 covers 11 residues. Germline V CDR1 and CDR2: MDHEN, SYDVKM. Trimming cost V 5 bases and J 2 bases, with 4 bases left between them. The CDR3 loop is CASSLPYEQYF. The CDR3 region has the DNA TGTGCCAGCAGTCTCCCCTACGAGCAGTACTTC. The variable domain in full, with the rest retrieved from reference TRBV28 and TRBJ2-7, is DVKVTQSSRYLVKRTGEKVFLECVQDMDHENMFWYRQDPGLGLRLIYFSYDVKMKEKGDIPEGYSVSREKKERFSLILESASTNQTSMYLCASSLPYEQYFGPGTRLTVT.

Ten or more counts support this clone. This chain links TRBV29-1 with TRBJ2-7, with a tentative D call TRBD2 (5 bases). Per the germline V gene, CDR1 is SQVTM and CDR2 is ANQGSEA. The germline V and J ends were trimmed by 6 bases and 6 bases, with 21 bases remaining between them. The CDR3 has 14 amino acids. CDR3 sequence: CSVALPADWTEQYF. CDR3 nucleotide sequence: TGCAGCGTAGCCCTTCCCGCGGACTGGACCGAGCAGTACTTC.

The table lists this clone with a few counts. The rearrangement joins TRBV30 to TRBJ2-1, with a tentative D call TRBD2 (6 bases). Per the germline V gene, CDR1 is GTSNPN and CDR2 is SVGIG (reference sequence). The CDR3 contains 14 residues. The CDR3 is CPCSGLSSYNEQFF. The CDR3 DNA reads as TGTCCTTGTTCGGGACTGAGCTCCTACAATGAGCAGTTCTTC. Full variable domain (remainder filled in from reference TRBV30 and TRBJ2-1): SQTIHQWPATLVQPVGSPLSLECTVEGTSNPNLYWYRQAAGRGLQLLFYSVGIGQISSEVPQNLSASRPQDRQFILSSKKLLLSDSGFYLCPCSGLSSYNEQFFGPGTRLTVL.